This TCR beta chain was sequenced in a study of T-cell memory formation after mild COVID-19. Overall study findings and caveats: Second-wave clones that peaked on day 37 lacked confirmed SARS-CoV-2 specificity. Cross-reactive memory appears to have joined, as suggested by some responding clones showing up in pre-infection memory. A second wave expanding day 15 to 37 was CD4+-biased; contracting clones were balanced.

MiXCR was run by TCRdb on the 5' RACE reads, yielding one entry per CDR3 protein. The sample consists of hundreds of thousands of distinct CDR3 sequences, around 25% of them appearing once. Germline CDR1 and CDR2: SEHNR and FQNEAQ (reference sequence). The length of the CDR3 is 15 residues. V shed 5 bases and J shed 5 bases, with 15 bases lying between them. This clonotype came up a few times. Its specificity is not known. The chain links TRBV7-9 to TRBJ2-2; D may correspond to TRBD1 or TRBD2 (6 bases each). The source of this sequence is an adult woman who had mild COVID-19 (a few samples of this study predate the infection). Cell type and time point are not known. Specimen: PBMCs or a T cell subset sorted from them (not recorded which). The CDR3 region is CASSPFEGGTGELFF. CDR3 in DNA: TGTGCCAGCAGCCCCTTCGAAGGGGGGACCGGGGAGCTGTTTTTT.